This TCR beta chain was recorded in a study of T cells after yellow fever vaccination. TCRdb re-analysed the 5' RACE reads in MiXCR, keeping a single row per CDR3 protein. The sample shows hundreds of thousands of distinct CDR3 sequences, more than 9% of them seen only once. Worth noting for this clonotype: Its antigen is not known.

CDR1 and CDR2 from the germline V gene are SGHVS and FNYEAQ. This CDR3 comprises 14 residues. Trimming at V came to 9 bases and at J to 4 bases, leaving 8 bases not matched to a gene. Study-wide points: Only a small proportion of the clonotypes turned up in both the CD4 and the CD8 compartments, likely arising from convergent recombination. A secondary response was less intense yet reached its peak sooner, at day 5 versus 15. Most clones from primary vaccination were detected again post-booster (roughly 96% CD4, about 88% CD8).

This sample comprised PBMCs, obtained on the day of the yellow fever booster vaccination. The receptor comes from a man aged 30 to 39 who received the YFV17D yellow fever vaccine. The chain joins TRBV7-6 to TRBJ2-5, with TRBD2 matching 10 bases. The CDR3 sequence is CASAPGLAPETQYF. DNA of the CDR3: TGTGCCAGTGCTCCGGGACTAGCGCCAGAGACCCAGTACTTC.